The 19 T cell receptor beta chains in this list originate from one sample, sequenced in a study of early T cells in non-severe SARS-CoV-2 infection. MiXCR, applied by TCRdb to the 5' RACE reads, yields one record per CDR3 protein. The data show approximately 76,000 distinct CDR3 sequences, around 11% seen once. The sample comprised whole blood. These receptors all come from an adult who was a healthcare worker with PCR-confirmed SARS-CoV-2 infection or an uninfected control (not recorded which).

Many counts were recorded for this clonotype. The chain couples TRBV12-3 or TRBV12-4 to TRBJ1-1; D is perhaps TRBD1 (5 bases). V lost 3 bases to trimming and J lost 3 bases, with 8 bases between them. This CDR3 comprises 13 residues. The CDR3 bases are TGTGCCAGCAGTTTTATGGGGGACACTGAAGCTTTCTTT. It is translated as CASSFMGDTEAFF.

The V call is TRBV20-1, the J call TRBJ2-1; no definite D call. Germline V CDR1 and CDR2: DFQATT, SNEGSKA (reference sequence). The V end was cut by 4 bases, the J end by 6 bases, with 10 bases between. The CDR3 contains 12 residues. This CDR3 reads CSATLGANEQFF. The CDR3 coding sequence is TGCAGTGCTACCCTAGGCGCCAATGAGCAGTTCTTC.

The rearrangement joins TRBV7-9 to TRBJ2-6, with TRBD1 matching over 9 bases. This CDR3 spans 18 amino acids. The germline gives CDR1 SEHNR, CDR2 FQNEAQ (reference sequence). Unmatched junction bases numbered 10, after V lost 3 bases and J lost 4 bases. CDR3 DNA: TGTGCCAGCAGCTTCTTCGGGGACAGGGCGCGAGGGGCCAACGTCCTGACTTTC. Its translation: CASSFFGDRARGANVLTF.

This rearrangement joins TRBV12-3 or TRBV12-4 to TRBJ2-3; a weak D match, TRBD2 (7 bases). V was pared by 10 bases and J by 4 bases, with 15 bases between. The CDR3 has 13 amino acids. CDR3 in DNA: TGTGCCAACGCACAGGGAGGGCCAGATACGCAGTATTTT. Protein product: CANAQGGPDTQYF.

CDR3 residues: CASGLAGALSYNEQFF. In DNA, the CDR3 is TGTGCCAGCGGACTAGCGGGGGCCCTCTCCTACAATGAGCAGTTCTTC. V and J are TRBV6-2 or TRBV6-3 and TRBJ2-1; 13 positions match TRBD2. This CDR3 is 16 amino acids long. V lost 8 bases and J lost 0; bases outside the gene matches: 4. Germline CDR1 reads MNHEY; CDR2 reads SVGEGT.

The chain is built from TRBV9 and TRBJ1-4; a possible D gene is TRBD1 (5 bases). Trimming removed 2 bases at V and 3 bases at J, with 14 bases between. CDR1 is SGDLS and CDR2 is YYNGEE in the germline V gene. The CDR3 extends over 16 amino acids. CDR3 sequence: CASSVRAGAANEKLFF. CDR3 bases: TGTGCCAGCAGCGTTCGGGCCGGGGCAGCTAATGAAAAACTGTTTTTT.

This clonotype was seen repeatedly, ten times or more. The gene calls are TRBV6-1 and TRBJ2-4; D ambiguous. Trimming cost V 6 bases and J 3 bases, with 9 bases left between them. CDR1 is MNHNS, CDR2 SASEGT, per germline. The CDR3 spans 13 residues. The DNA for the CDR3 is TGTGCCAGCAGGGACCTACTCAAAAACATTCAGTACTTC. Its protein is CASRDLLKNIQYF.

This clonotype was counted ten times or more. The CDR3 reads CASTFIGRIGDTIYF. The CDR3 DNA reads TGTGCCAGCACTTTTATCGGCAGGATTGGTGACACCATATATTTT. The chain links TRBV6-1 to TRBJ1-3; D ambiguous. From germline, CDR1 is MNHNS and CDR2 SASEGT. The CDR3 sequence is 15 residues long. The germline V and J ends were trimmed by 7 bases and 8 bases, with 21 bases remaining between them.

J is TRBJ1-2 and V is TRBV6-6; 7 positions agree with TRBD1. CDR3 length equals 13 residues. After removal of 5 bases from V and 3 bases from J, the junction contained 3 bases not matched to a gene. Germline CDR1 is MNHNY and CDR2 is SVGAGI (reference sequence). In DNA form, the CDR3 reads TGTGCCAGCAGTAACAGGGGCGACTATGGCTACACCTTC. Protein product: CASSNRGDYGYTF.

This clonotype was counted at least ten times. This chain connects TRBV12-3 or TRBV12-4 to TRBJ1-2; D is ambiguous. The length of the CDR3 is 14 residues. The V end was cut by 4 bases, the J end by 7 bases, with 16 bases between. Here the CDR3 reads CASSSGTGGFGYTF. In DNA form, the CDR3 reads TGTGCCAGCAGTTCGGGCACGGGAGGGTTTGGCTACACCTTC.

This clonotype was counted at least ten times. This CDR3 is CASSFSTDTQYF. In nucleotides, the CDR3 is TGTGCCAGCAGCTTTAGCACAGATACGCAGTATTTT. This chain connects TRBV7-9 to TRBJ2-3; D gene ambiguous. Germline V gives CDR1 SEHNR, CDR2 FQNEAQ (reference sequence). Deletions cut 3 bases from V and 0 bases from J, with 1 base between. The length of the CDR3 is 12 residues.

In this sample, this clonotype turned up many times. The chain carries TRBV13 and TRBJ2-1, with TRBD2 matching over 8 bases. CDR3 length equals 16 residues. CDR1 and CDR2 (germline): PRHDT, FYEKMQ (reference sequence). Trimming cost V 3 bases and J 2 bases; bases outside gene matches: 6. The CDR3 DNA sequence: TGTGCCAGCAGCTTCCCTCGGGGGGGCCCCTACAATGAGCAGTTCTTC. It is translated as CASSFPRGGPYNEQFF.

This clonotype has just a few counts. The CDR3 DNA reads as TGTGCCAGCGGTGAGACAGGGAGGAACACTGAAGCTTTCTTT. This translates into CASGETGRNTEAFF. This chain joins TRBV12-3 or TRBV12-4 and TRBJ1-1, with 7 bases aligning to TRBD1. This CDR3 contains 14 residues. Trimming cost V 8 bases and J 1 base; bases outside gene matches: 7.

This clonotype was found many times. The V and J genes are TRBV7-8 and TRBJ1-1, with unresolved D. Germline CDR1 SGHVS, CDR2 FQNEAQ. Trimming took off 2 bases at V and 1 base at J, with 8 bases between the two ends. The CDR3 extends over 14 amino acids. CDR3 residues: CASSLQRGNTEAFF. The DNA for the CDR3 is TGTGCCAGCAGCTTACAGCGGGGGAACACTGAAGCTTTCTTT.

This clonotype was counted a few times. J is TRBJ1-3 and V is TRBV12-3 or TRBV12-4, with a tentative D call TRBD1 (5 bases). Between the trimmed V and J ends, which lost 0 bases and 0 bases, there was a span of 9 bases. This CDR3 region has 16 residues. As DNA, the CDR3 is TGTGCCAGCAGTTTAGCGGGACCGAGCTCTGGAAACACCATATATTTT. It codes for CASSLAGPSSGNTIYF.

V and J are TRBV28 and TRBJ1-1, with D unresolved. V was clipped by 3 bases and J by 1 base, with 3 bases between them. The germline gives CDR1 MDHEN, CDR2 SYDVKM. The CDR3 runs to 12 residues. CDR3: CASSFENTEAFF. The CDR3 DNA sequence: TGTGCCAGCAGTTTCGAGAACACTGAAGCTTTCTTT.

The sample holds many counts of this clonotype. The chain carries TRBV6-5 and TRBJ1-2; 7 bases agree with TRBD1. This CDR3 spans 16 amino acids. Per the germline V gene, CDR1 is MNHEY and CDR2 is SVGAGI. Trimming cost V 1 base and J 8 bases; bases outside gene matches: 13. This CDR3 reads CASSYLAGTDVGGYTF. In DNA form, the CDR3 reads TGTGCCAGCAGTTACTTGGCCGGGACAGATGTTGGGGGCTACACCTTC.

This clonotype was seen more than once but under ten times. The CDR3 protein is CAWSVKGSSYEQYF. As DNA, the CDR3 is TGTGCCTGGAGTGTAAAGGGGTCCTCCTACGAGCAGTACTTC. The rearrangement uses TRBV30 and TRBJ2-7, with TRBD1 as a possible D gene (5 bases). The CDR3 totals 14 residues. Germline CDR1 is GTSNPN and CDR2 is SVGIG (reference sequence). The ends were cut back, 0 bases at V and 0 bases at J, with 9 bases in the middle. Full variable domain (rest looked up from reference TRBV30 and TRBJ2-7): SQTIHQWPATLVQPVGSPLSLECTVEGTSNPNLYWYRQAAGRGLQLLFYSVGIGQISSEVPQNLSASRPQDRQFILSSKKLLLSDSGFYLCAWSVKGSSYEQYFGPGTRLTVT.

V is TRBV7-9 and J is TRBJ2-3; the match to TRBD2 covers 13 bases. Germline CDR1 SEHNR, CDR2 FQNEAQ (reference sequence). The CDR3 has 17 residues. V trimming: 5 bases; J trimming: 6 bases; junction bases outside the gene matches: 11. DNA of the CDR3: TGTGCCAGCAGCCCCCTCTCTGGGACTAGCGGGGAGGATACGCAGTATTTT. It yields the protein CASSPLSGTSGEDTQYF.